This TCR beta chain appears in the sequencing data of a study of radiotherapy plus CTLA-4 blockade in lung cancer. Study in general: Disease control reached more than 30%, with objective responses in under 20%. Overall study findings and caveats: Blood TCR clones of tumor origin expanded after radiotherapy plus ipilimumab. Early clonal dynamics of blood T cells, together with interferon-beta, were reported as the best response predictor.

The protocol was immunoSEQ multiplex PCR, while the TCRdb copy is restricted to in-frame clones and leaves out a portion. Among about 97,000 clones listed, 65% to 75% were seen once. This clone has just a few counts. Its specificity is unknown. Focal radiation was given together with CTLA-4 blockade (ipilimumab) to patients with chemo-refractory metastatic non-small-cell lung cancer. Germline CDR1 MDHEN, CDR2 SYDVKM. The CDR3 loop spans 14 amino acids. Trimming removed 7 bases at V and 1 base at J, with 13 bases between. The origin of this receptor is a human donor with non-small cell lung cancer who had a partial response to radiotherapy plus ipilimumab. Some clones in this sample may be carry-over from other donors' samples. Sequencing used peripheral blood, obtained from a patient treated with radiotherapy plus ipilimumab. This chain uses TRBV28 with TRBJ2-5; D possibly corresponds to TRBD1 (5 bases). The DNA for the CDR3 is TGTGCCAGCAACTCCGCAGGGTCCCAAGAGACCCAGTACTTC. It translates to CASNSAGSQETQYF.